A selection of T cell receptor beta chains follows, all from one sample in a study of cytomegalovirus exposure and HLA in healthy donors. TCRdb's table, derived via immunoSEQ multiplex PCR, lists solely in-frame clones and lacks some. This table has approximately 150,000 clones, approximately 86% appearing once. The sample comprised PBMCs. The receptors originated from a young man in good health and CMV-seropositive. Each CDR3 is given with its conserved first and last residue. D genes are given only for firm matches. Rows give clone size only sometimes, using once, few, many, or a class for an expanded clone.

J: TRBJ1-4; V: TRBV5-1; D: .; size: .; CDR3: CASSLRTDSNEKLFF; DNA: TGCGCCAGCAGCTTAAGGACAGACTCTAATGAAAAACTGTTTTTT
J: TRBJ1-1; V: TRBV6-1; D: .; size: .; CDR3: CASRRVDTEAFF; DNA: TGTGCCAGCAGACGGGTTGACACTGAAGCTTTCTTT
J: TRBJ1-2; V: TRBV6-5; D: TRBD1; size: once; CDR3: CASSGQVKGYYGYTF; DNA: TGTGCCAGCAGTGGACAGGTCAAGGGATACTATGGCTACACCTTC
J: TRBJ1-2; V: TRBV5-1; D: .; size: .; CDR3: CASSPRGDSSGYTF; DNA: TGCGCCAGCAGTCCACGGGGTGATTCTTCTGGCTACACCTTC
J: TRBJ1-2; V: TRBV28; D: .; size: .; CDR3: CASSLKSNYGYTF; DNA: TGTGCCAGCAGTTTAAAGAGTAACTATGGCTACACCTTC
J: TRBJ2-3; V: TRBV28; D: TRBD2; size: .; CDR3: CASSRGGGTDTQYF; DNA: TGTGCCAGCAGTCGGGGAGGGGGCACAGATACGCAGTATTTT
J: TRBJ1-5; V: TRBV28; D: .; size: .; CDR3: CASSWAVGGNQPQHF; DNA: TGTGCCAGCAGTTGGGCGGTGGGGGGAAATCAGCCCCAGCATTTT
J: TRBJ2-7; V: TRBV6-1; D: TRBD1; size: .; CDR3: CASSDSDRGEQYF; DNA: TGTGCCAGCAGTGATTCGGACAGGGGCGAGCAGTACTTC
J: TRBJ1-2; V: TRBV28; D: TRBD1; size: .; CDR3: CASSGQGNYGYTF; DNA: TGTGCCAGCTCGGGACAGGGGAACTATGGCTACACCTTC
J: TRBJ2-7; V: TRBV5-1; D: .; size: once; CDR3: CASSFRDNRLEQYF; DNA: TGCGCCAGCAGCTTTCGGGACAACCGTTTGGAGCAGTACTTC
J: TRBJ2-5; V: TRBV6-1; D: .; size: .; CDR3: CASSGVGETQYF; DNA: TGTGCCAGCAGCGGGGTGGGAGAGACCCAGTACTTC
J: TRBJ1-2; V: TRBV6-4; D: TRBD1; size: .; CDR3: CASSVGDSSFGYTF; DNA: TGTGCCAGCAGTGTCGGGGACAGTTCCTTTGGCTACACCTTC
J: TRBJ1-2; V: TRBV7-2; D: .; size: .; CDR3: CASSTDRRVGYTF; DNA: TGTGCCAGCAGCACCGACAGAAGAGTTGGCTACACCTTC
J: TRBJ2-2; V: TRBV5-1; D: TRBD2; size: .; CDR3: CASSPSGLNTGELFF; DNA: TGCGCCAGCAGCCCTAGCGGGTTGAACACCGGGGAGCTGTTTTTT
J: TRBJ1-4; V: TRBV5-6; D: .; size: .; CDR3: CASNTGLTNEKLFF; DNA: TGTGCCAGCAATACAGGGCTCACTAATGAAAAACTGTTTTTT
J: TRBJ1-3; V: TRBV9; D: TRBD1; size: once; CDR3: CASSVTGTAGNTIYF; DNA: TGTGCCAGCAGCGTAACTGGGACAGCTGGAAACACCATATATTTT
J: TRBJ2-7; V: TRBV23-1; D: .; size: .; CDR3: CASSLGGFRVF; DNA: TGCGCCAGCAGTCTGGGGGGTTTTAGGGTTTTC
J: TRBJ2-7; V: TRBV4-1; D: TRBD2; size: .; CDR3: CASSRSGLAGGYEQYF; DNA: TGCGCCAGCAGCCGATCAGGACTAGCGGGAGGTTACGAGCAGTACTTC
J: TRBJ2-7; V: TRBV6-5; D: TRBD1; size: few; CDR3: CASADRGGYEQYF; DNA: TGTGCCAGTGCCGACAGGGGAGGCTACGAGCAGTACTTC
J: TRBJ1-6; V: TRBV28; D: .; size: .; CDR3: CAISPGLNSPLHF; DNA: TGTGCCATCTCACCGGGTCTCAATTCACCCCTCCACTTT
J: TRBJ1-5; V: TRBV2; D: .; size: .; CDR3: CASSVRTDNQPQHF; DNA: TGTGCCAGCAGCGTCCGGACAGACAATCAGCCCCAGCATTTT
J: TRBJ1-2; V: TRBV6-5; D: TRBD1; size: once; CDR3: CASRRQGGFGYTF; DNA: TGTGCCAGCAGAAGACAGGGCGGCTTTGGCTACACCTTC
J: TRBJ2-5; V: TRBV2; D: TRBD1; size: .; CDR3: CAIRSRDSEETQYF; DNA: TGTGCCATCCGATCACGGGACAGCGAAGAGACCCAGTACTTC
J: TRBJ2-2; V: TRBV4-1; D: TRBD1; size: .; CDR3: CASSLFGRTGGVGELFF; DNA: TGCGCCAGCAGCCTTTTCGGGAGGACAGGGGGGGTCGGGGAGCTGTTTTTT
J: TRBJ2-7; V: TRBV10-1; D: TRBD1; size: .; CDR3: CASSLNSRDREWDEQYF; DNA: TGCGCCAGCAGTCTCAACTCCCGGGACAGGGAGTGGGACGAGCAGTACTTC
J: TRBJ2-1; V: TRBV6-5; D: TRBD1; size: few; CDR3: CASSPFSQGHEQFF; DNA: TGTGCCAGCAGTCCATTCTCACAGGGGCATGAGCAGTTCTTC
J: TRBJ1-2; V: TRBV7-9; D: .; size: .; CDR3: CASSLGQVYGYTF; DNA: TGTGCCAGCAGCTTAGGGCAAGTCTATGGCTACACCTTC
J: TRBJ1-6; V: TRBV2; D: TRBD1; size: .; CDR3: CASTYRGSSPLHF; DNA: TGTGCCAGCACTTACAGGGGGAGTTCACCCCTCCACTTT
J: TRBJ2-2; V: TRBV28; D: .; size: .; CDR3: CATRQPGELFF; DNA: TGTGCCACCCGACAGCCCGGGGAGCTGTTTTTT
J: TRBJ2-5; V: TRBV6-1; D: TRBD2; size: .; CDR3: CASSEGKGLVRGETQYF; DNA: TGTGCCAGCAGTGAAGGAAAGGGACTAGTGAGGGGAGAGACCCAGTACTTC
J: TRBJ2-7; V: TRBV10-1; D: TRBD2; size: few; CDR3: CASSPGTTSYEQYF; DNA: TGCGCCAGCAGCCCGGGGACTACATCCTACGAGCAGTACTTC
J: TRBJ1-5; V: TRBV30; D: .; size: many; CDR3: CAWSPQGNQPQHF; DNA: TGTGCCTGGAGTCCCCAGGGCAATCAGCCCCAGCATTTT
J: TRBJ2-3; V: TRBV27; D: TRBD2; size: .; CDR3: CAAGVAGGRTDTQYF; DNA: TGTGCCGCGGGGGTTGCCGGAGGTCGCACAGATACGCAGTATTTT
J: TRBJ2-2; V: TRBV25-1; D: TRBD2; size: .; CDR3: CASSAHGGANTGELFF; DNA: TGTGCCAGCAGTGCCCACGGGGGGGCGAACACCGGGGAGCTGTTTTTT
J: TRBJ1-6; V: TRBV7-6; D: .; size: .; CDR3: CASSLGGGSPLHF; DNA: TGTGCCAGCAGCTTAGGGGGGGGATCACCCCTCCACTTT
J: TRBJ1-2; V: TRBV28; D: .; size: .; CDR3: CASSLAGEGYGYTF; DNA: TGTGCCAGCAGTTTGGCAGGGGAGGGCTATGGCTACACCTTC
J: TRBJ1-5; V: TRBV11-2; D: .; size: few; CDR3: CASSLHGQINQPQHF; DNA: TGTGCCAGCAGCTTACACGGACAGATCAATCAGCCCCAGCATTTT
J: TRBJ2-2; V: TRBV28; D: TRBD2; size: .; CDR3: CASSLPTSGGAIGELFF; DNA: TGTGCCAGCAGTTTACCGACTAGCGGGGGGGCCATCGGGGAGCTGTTTTTT
J: TRBJ1-1; V: TRBV7-9; D: .; size: once; CDR3: CASSRGGTEAFF; DNA: TGTGCCAGCAGCCGCGGGGGCACTGAAGCTTTCTTT
J: TRBJ1-3; V: TRBV6-5; D: TRBD1; size: .; CDR3: CASSQTGVGNTIYF; DNA: TGTGCCAGCAGCCAGACAGGGGTCGGAAACACCATATATTTT
J: TRBJ2-2; V: TRBV7-9; D: TRBD1; size: .; CDR3: CASSFGWTGGTGELFF; DNA: TGTGCCAGCAGCTTTGGGTGGACAGGCGGGACCGGGGAGCTGTTTTTT
J: TRBJ2-2; V: TRBV30; D: .; size: .; CDR3: CAWGKYEAGELFF; DNA: TGTGCCTGGGGCAAATACGAGGCCGGGGAGCTGTTTTTT
J: TRBJ2-7; V: TRBV6-1; D: TRBD2; size: .; CDR3: CATSSSRLAGGEQYF; DNA: TGTGCCACCTCCTCAAGCAGGCTAGCGGGAGGCGAGCAGTACTTC
J: TRBJ1-5; V: TRBV5-1; D: TRBD1; size: .; CDR3: CASSSTTGANQPQHF; DNA: TGCGCCAGCAGCTCAACGACAGGGGCCAATCAGCCCCAGCATTTT
J: TRBJ2-1; V: TRBV5-1; D: TRBD2; size: once; CDR3: CASGLGGRATYNEQFF; DNA: TGCGCCAGCGGGCTCGGCGGGAGGGCCACTTACAATGAGCAGTTCTTC
J: TRBJ2-3; V: TRBV5-6; D: TRBD2; size: .; CDR3: CASSPFKTSGSDTQYF; DNA: TGTGCCAGCAGCCCGTTTAAGACTAGCGGGAGTGATACGCAGTATTTT
J: TRBJ1-2; V: TRBV19; D: .; size: .; CDR3: CASSIGISGYTF; DNA: TGTGCCAGTAGTATAGGAATTAGTGGCTACACCTTC
J: TRBJ1-2; V: TRBV7-9; D: TRBD1; size: few; CDR3: CASSHRGSYGYTF; DNA: TGTGCCAGCAGCCACAGGGGGTCCTATGGCTACACCTTC
J: TRBJ1-3; V: TRBV13; D: .; size: .; CDR3: CASSALQGNTIYF; DNA: TGTGCCAGCAGCGCCCTACAGGGAAACACCATATATTTT
J: TRBJ2-1; V: TRBV1; D: .; size: .; CDR3: CTSSHDRPGGPDYNEQFF; DNA: TGCACCAGCAGCCACGATCGACCAGGGGGCCCAGACTACAATGAGCAGTTCTTC
J: TRBJ1-6; V: TRBV5-1; D: TRBD1; size: .; CDR3: CASRTGDLGSPLHF; DNA: TGCGCCAGCAGGACAGGGGATCTCGGTTCACCCCTCCACTTT
J: TRBJ2-7; V: TRBV19; D: TRBD2; size: .; CDR3: CASSTGGSGYEQYF; DNA: TGTGCCAGTAGTACCGGGGGGTCCGGCTACGAGCAGTACTTC
J: TRBJ2-3; V: TRBV2; D: .; size: .; CDR3: CASKNSFLADTQYF; DNA: TGTGCCAGCAAGAACAGCTTCTTGGCAGATACGCAGTATTTT
J: TRBJ2-1; V: TRBV7-6; D: .; size: .; CDR3: CASSLAAFGEQFF; DNA: TGTGCCAGCAGCTTAGCAGCGTTTGGTGAGCAGTTCTTC
J: TRBJ2-7; V: TRBV7-2; D: .; size: .; CDR3: CASSLAGQGSNEQYF; DNA: TGTGCCAGCAGCTTAGCGGGGCAGGGGAGTAACGAGCAGTACTTC